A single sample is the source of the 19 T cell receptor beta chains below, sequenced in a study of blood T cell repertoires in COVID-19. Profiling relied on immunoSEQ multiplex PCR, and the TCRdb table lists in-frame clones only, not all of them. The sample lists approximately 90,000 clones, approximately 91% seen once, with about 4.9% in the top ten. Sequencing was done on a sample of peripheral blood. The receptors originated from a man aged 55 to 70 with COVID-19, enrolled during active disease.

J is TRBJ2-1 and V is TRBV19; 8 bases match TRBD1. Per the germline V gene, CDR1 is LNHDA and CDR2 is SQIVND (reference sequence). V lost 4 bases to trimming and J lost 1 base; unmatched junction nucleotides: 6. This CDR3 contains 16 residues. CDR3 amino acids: CASSKDQGASYNEQFF. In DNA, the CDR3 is TGTGCCAGTAGTAAGGATCAGGGGGCGTCCTACAATGAGCAGTTCTTC.

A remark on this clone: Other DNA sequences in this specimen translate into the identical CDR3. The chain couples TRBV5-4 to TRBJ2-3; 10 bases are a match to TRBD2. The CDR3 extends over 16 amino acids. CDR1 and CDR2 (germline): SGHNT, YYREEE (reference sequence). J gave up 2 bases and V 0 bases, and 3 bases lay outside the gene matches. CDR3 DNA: TGTGCCAGCAGCTTGGTAGCGGGAGGTGACACAGATACGCAGTATTTT. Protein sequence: CASSLVAGGDTDTQYF.

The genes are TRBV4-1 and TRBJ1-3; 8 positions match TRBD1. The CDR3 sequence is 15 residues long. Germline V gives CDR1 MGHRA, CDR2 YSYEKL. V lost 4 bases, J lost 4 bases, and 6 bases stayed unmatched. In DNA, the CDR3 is TGCGCCAGCAGCCCTAGGACAGGGCAAGGAAACACCATATATTTT. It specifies CASSPRTGQGNTIYF.

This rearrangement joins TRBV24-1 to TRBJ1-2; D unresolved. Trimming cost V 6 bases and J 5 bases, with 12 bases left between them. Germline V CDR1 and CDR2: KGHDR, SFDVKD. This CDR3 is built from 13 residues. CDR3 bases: TGTGCCACCAGTACCCGAGGTGCGTATGGCTACACCTTC. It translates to CATSTRGAYGYTF.

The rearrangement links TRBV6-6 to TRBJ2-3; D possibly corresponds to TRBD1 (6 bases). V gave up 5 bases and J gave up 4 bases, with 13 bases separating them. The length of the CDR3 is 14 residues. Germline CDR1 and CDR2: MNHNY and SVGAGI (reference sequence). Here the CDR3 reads CASSLTTGSDTQYF. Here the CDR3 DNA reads TGTGCCAGCAGTCTCACGACAGGTTCAGATACGCAGTATTTT.

The CDR3 bases are TGTGCCAGCAGTTACTCGATAATCGACGGGACATCTAGGGGAGATGAGCAGTTCTTC. Protein sequence: CASSYSIIDGTSRGDEQFF. J is TRBJ2-1 and V is TRBV6-2 or TRBV6-3; a possible D gene is TRBD1 (6 bases). V shed 0 bases and J shed 8 bases, with 26 bases lying between them. Germline-derived CDR1 and CDR2 are MNHEY and SVGEGT. This CDR3 is 19 amino acids long.

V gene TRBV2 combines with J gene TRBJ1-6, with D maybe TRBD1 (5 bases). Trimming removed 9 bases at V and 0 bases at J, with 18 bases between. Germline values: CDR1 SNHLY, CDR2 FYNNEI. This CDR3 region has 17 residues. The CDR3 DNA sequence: TGTGCCAGTCTACCCGGAGGGGAGAGCTCCTATAATTCACCCCTCCACTTT. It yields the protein CASLPGGESSYNSPLHF.

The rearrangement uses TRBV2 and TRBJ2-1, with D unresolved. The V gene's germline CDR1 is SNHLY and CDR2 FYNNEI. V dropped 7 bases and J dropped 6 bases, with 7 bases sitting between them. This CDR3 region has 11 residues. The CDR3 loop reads CASTRSNEQFF. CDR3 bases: TGTGCCAGCACTAGGTCCAATGAGCAGTTCTTC.

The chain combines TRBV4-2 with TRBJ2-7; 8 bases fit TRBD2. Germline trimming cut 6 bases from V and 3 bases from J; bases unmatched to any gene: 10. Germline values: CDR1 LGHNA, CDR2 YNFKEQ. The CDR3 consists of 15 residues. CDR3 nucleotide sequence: TGTGCCAGCAGTGAGACCCTAGCGGGTGTCTACGAGCAGTACTTC. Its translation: CASSETLAGVYEQYF.

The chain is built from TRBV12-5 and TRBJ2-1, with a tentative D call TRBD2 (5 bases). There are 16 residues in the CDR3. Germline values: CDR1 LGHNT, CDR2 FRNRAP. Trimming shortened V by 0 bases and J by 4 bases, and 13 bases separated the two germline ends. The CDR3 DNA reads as TGTGCTAGTGGTTTGGTACGGGATAGCAGATACAATGAGCAGTTCTTC. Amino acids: CASGLVRDSRYNEQFF.

The CDR3 here is CASSLVGKTNYGYTF. The DNA of the CDR3 is TGTGCCAGCAGCTTGGTGGGCAAAACTAACTATGGCTACACCTTC. The chain joins TRBV5-6 to TRBJ1-2, with D hard to call. The CDR3 extends over 15 amino acids. Germline V gene lookup returns CDR1 SGHDT and CDR2 YYEEEE. V lost 0 bases and J lost 0, with 9 bases in between.

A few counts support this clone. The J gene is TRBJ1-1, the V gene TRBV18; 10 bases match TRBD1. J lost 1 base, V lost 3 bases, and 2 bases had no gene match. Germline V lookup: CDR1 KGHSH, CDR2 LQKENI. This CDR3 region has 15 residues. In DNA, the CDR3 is TGTGCCAGCTCACCGGGGACAGGGGCGAACACTGAAGCTTTCTTT. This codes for CASSPGTGANTEAFF. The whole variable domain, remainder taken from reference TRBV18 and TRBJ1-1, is NAGVMQNPRHLVRRRGQEARLRCSPMKGHSHVYWYRQLPEEGLKFMVYLQKENIIDESGMPKERFSAEFPKEGPSILRIQQVVRGDSAAYFCASSPGTGANTEAFFGQGTRLTVV.

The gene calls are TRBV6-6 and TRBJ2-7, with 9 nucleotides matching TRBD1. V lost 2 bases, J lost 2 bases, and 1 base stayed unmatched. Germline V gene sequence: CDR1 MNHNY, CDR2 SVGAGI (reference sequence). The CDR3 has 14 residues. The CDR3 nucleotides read TGTGCCAGCAGTTACGGGACAGGGACCTACGAGCAGTACTTC. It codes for CASSYGTGTYEQYF.

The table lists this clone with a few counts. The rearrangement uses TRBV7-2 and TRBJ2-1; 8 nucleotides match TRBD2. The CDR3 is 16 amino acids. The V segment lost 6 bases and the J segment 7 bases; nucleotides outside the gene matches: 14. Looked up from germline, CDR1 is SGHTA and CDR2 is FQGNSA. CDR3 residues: CASSPGLAGTRNEQFF. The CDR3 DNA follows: TGTGCCAGCAGTCCCGGACTAGCAGGGACCAGAAATGAGCAGTTCTTC.

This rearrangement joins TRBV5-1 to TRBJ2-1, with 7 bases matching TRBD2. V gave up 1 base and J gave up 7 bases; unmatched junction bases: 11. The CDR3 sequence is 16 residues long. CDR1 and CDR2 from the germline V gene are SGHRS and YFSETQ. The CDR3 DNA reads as TGCGCCAGCAGCTTGACCGGGACTATTAGTGGGAATGAGCAGTTCTTC. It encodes CASSLTGTISGNEQFF.

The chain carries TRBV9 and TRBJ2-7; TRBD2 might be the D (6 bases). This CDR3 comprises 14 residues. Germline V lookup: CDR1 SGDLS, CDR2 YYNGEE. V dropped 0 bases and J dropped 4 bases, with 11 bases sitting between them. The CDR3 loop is CASSVEGLAYEQYF. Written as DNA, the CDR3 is TGTGCCAGCAGCGTAGAAGGGCTAGCGTACGAGCAGTACTTC.

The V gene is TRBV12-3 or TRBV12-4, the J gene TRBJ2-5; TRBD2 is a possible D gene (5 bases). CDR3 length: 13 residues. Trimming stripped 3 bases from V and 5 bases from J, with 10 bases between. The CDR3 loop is CASSFEGDETQYF. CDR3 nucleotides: TGTGCCAGCAGTTTCGAGGGAGACGAGACCCAGTACTTC.

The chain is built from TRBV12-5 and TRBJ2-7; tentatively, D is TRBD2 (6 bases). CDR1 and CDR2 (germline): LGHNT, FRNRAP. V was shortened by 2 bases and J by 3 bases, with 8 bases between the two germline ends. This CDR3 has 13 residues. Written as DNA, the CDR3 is TGTGCTAGTGGTTTGCCTAGCGACTACGAGCAGTACTTC. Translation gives CASGLPSDYEQYF.

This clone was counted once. CDR3 nucleotide sequence: TGTGCCACCAGTGAACCGAGGGACTTCGCCCCTCACACAGATACGCAGTATTTT. It is translated as CATSEPRDFAPHTDTQYF. V gene TRBV24-1 combines with J gene TRBJ2-3; D may be TRBD2 (6 bases). The V and J ends lost 4 bases and 2 bases respectively, with 21 bases between them. This CDR3 is 18 amino acids long. The germline V gene has CDR1 KGHDR and CDR2 SFDVKD.